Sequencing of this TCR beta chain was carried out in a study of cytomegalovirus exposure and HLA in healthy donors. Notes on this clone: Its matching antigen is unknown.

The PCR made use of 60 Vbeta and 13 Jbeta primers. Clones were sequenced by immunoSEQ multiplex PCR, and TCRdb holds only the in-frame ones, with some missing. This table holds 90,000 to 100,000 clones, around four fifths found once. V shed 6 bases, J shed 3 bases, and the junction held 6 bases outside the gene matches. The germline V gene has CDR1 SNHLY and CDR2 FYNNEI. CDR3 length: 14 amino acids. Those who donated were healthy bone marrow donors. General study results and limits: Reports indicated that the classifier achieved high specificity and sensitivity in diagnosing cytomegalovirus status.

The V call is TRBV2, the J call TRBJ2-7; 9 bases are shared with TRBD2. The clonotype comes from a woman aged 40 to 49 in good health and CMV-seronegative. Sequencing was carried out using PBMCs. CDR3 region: CASRLAGTRYEQYF. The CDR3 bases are TGTGCCAGCAGACTAGCGGGTACCCGCTACGAGCAGTACTTC.